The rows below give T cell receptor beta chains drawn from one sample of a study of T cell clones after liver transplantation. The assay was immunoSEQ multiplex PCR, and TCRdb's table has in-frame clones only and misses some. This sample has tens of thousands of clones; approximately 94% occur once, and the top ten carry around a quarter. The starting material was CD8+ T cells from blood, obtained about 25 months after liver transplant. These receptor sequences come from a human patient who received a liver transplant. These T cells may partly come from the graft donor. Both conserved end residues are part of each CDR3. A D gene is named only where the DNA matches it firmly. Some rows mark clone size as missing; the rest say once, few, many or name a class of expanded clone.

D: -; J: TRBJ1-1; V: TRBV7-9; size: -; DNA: TGTGCCAGCGGTCTGAGCACTGAAGCTTTCTTT; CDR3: CASGLSTEAFF
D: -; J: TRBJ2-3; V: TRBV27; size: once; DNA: TGTGCCAGCAGGCGAGGGGCCGATACGCAGTATTTT; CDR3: CASRRGADTQYF
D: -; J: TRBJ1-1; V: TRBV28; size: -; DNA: TGTGCCAGCAGGTTGTTGGGGGATCGGGCCACTGAAGCTTTCTTT; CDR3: CASRLLGDRATEAFF
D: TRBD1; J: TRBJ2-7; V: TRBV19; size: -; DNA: TGTGCCAGTAGCCTAACCCCAGGGGGTTCCTACGAGCAGTACTTC; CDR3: CASSLTPGGSYEQYF
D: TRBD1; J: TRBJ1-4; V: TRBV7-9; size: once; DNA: TGTGCCAGCAGCTTCGACAGGGGTGAAAAACTGTTTTTT; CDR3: CASSFDRGEKLFF
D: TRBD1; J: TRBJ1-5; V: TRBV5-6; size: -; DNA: TGTGCCAGCAGCTTTTCAGGGGGCGTTAGTCAGCCCCAGCATTTT; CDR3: CASSFSGGVSQPQHF
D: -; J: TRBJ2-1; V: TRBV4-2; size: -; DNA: TGTGCCAGCAGCCAAGAAGGGGTGGTTACAACGGATGAGCAGTTCTTC; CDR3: CASSQEGVVTTDEQFF
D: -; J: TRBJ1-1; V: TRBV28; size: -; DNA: TGTGCCAGCGGGGAGAACACTGAAGCTTTCTTT; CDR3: CASGENTEAFF
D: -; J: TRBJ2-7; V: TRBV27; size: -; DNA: TGTGCCAGCCACGGCGGTTACGAGCAGTACTTC; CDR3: CASHGGYEQYF
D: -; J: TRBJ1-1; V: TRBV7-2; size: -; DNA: TGTGCCAGCAGTTTAAACCCAACAGGCGGCTGGGAAGCTTTCTTT; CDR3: CASSLNPTGGWEAFF
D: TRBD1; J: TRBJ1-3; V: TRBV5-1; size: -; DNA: TGCGCCAGCAGCCAGGGGGAGCAACATGCTGGAAACACCATATATTTT; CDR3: CASSQGEQHAGNTIYF
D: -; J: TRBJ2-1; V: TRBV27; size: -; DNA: TGTGCCAGCAGTCCGCACGTGAATGAGCAGTTCTTC; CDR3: CASSPHVNEQFF
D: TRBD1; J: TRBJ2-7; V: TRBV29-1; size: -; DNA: TGCAGCGTTGAAGATCTCCGGGACAGGTCCTACGAGCAGTACTTC; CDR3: CSVEDLRDRSYEQYF
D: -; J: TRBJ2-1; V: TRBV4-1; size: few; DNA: TGCGCCAGCAGCCAAGTGCAGGGGAACTACAATGAGCAGTTCTTC; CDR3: CASSQVQGNYNEQFF
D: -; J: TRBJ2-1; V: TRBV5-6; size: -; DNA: TGTGCCAGCAGCCGGCCGGGACGGGGATACAATGAGCAGTTCTTC; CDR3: CASSRPGRGYNEQFF
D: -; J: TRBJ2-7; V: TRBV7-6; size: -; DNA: TGTGCCAGCAGCTTAGAGCAGAATCAGTTCTACGAGCAGTACTTC; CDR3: CASSLEQNQFYEQYF
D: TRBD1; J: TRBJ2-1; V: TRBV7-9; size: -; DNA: TGTGCCAGCAGCCCACCGGGACAGTCCTACAATGAGCAGTTCTTC; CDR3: CASSPPGQSYNEQFF
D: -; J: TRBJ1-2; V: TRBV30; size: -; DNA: TGTGCCGGAGAGCTACCGGGCGAAATCGGGTATGGCTACACCTTC; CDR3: CAGELPGEIGYGYTF
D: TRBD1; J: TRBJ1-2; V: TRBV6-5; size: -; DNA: TGTGCCAGCAGGGCCGGGACAGGGAAGGTCCTGAGCTACACCTTC; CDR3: CASRAGTGKVLSYTF
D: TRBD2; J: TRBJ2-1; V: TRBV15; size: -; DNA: TGTGCCACCAGCACCGGGACTAGCGGGGCCGAGCAGTTCTTC; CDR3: CATSTGTSGAEQFF
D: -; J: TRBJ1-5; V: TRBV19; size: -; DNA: TGTGCCAGTAGTACCGGATCTCAGCCCCAGCATTTT; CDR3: CASSTGSQPQHF
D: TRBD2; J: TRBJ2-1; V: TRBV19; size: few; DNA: TGTGCCAGTAGTATAGGTATTGGGACTAGTGGGAATGAGCAGTTCTTC; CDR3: CASSIGIGTSGNEQFF
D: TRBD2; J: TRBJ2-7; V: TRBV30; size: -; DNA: TGTGCCTGGACCCGACTAGCGGTCGGACCCGAGCAGTACTTC; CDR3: CAWTRLAVGPEQYF
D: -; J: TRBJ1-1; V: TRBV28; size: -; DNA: TGTGCCAGCAGTTTCCGCCGGATGAACACTGAAGCTTTCTTT; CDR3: CASSFRRMNTEAFF
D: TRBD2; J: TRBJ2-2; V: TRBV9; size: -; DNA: TGTGCCAGCAGCGTAGGGACTAGCGACACCGGGGAGCTGTTTTTT; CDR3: CASSVGTSDTGELFF
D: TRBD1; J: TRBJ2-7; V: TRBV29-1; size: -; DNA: TGCAGCGTTGAAGACGTGGACAGGGGTGGGTACGAGCAGTACTTC; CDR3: CSVEDVDRGGYEQYF